The 7 T cell receptor beta chains below all came from one sample that was sequenced in a study of blood T cells in healthy people across ages. Using a J-beta primer mix together with a sample-barcoded 5' primer, a second PCR was run for 7 to 11 cycles. TCRdb recomputed calls from the 5' RACE reads with MiXCR, one row per CDR3 protein. The sample includes about 1,500,000 distinct CDR3 sequences, 40% to 50% seen only once; the top ten take 7.9%. The sequenced sample was blood. All receptors derive from a woman younger than 35 in good health.

Only one count was recorded for this clonotype. This chain uses TRBV30 with TRBJ2-3; 7 bases align to TRBD2. The CDR3 extends over 14 amino acids. Trimming at V came to 3 bases and at J to 2 bases, leaving 5 bases not matched to a gene. Germline V gene sequence: CDR1 GTSNPN, CDR2 SVGIG (reference sequence). The CDR3 sequence is CAWRNGRITDTQYF. The CDR3 DNA follows: TGTGCCTGGAGGAACGGGAGGATCACAGATACGCAGTATTTT. Complete variable domain (other parts from reference TRBV30 and TRBJ2-3): SQTIHQWPATLVQPVGSPLSLECTVEGTSNPNLYWYRQAAGRGLQLLFYSVGIGQISSEVPQNLSASRPQDRQFILSSKKLLLSDSGFYLCAWRNGRITDTQYFGPGTRLTVL.

Only a few counts were recorded for this clonotype. The J gene is TRBJ2-7, the V gene TRBV2; no firm D call. Deletions cut 7 bases from V and 5 bases from J, with 9 bases between. The CDR3 runs to 11 residues. Per the germline V gene, CDR1 is SNHLY and CDR2 is FYNNEI. The CDR3 sequence: CASKRIDEQYF. The CDR3 bases are TGTGCCAGCAAAAGGATCGACGAGCAGTACTTC.

The chain combines TRBV20-1 with TRBJ2-7, with a tentative D call TRBD2 (6 bases). The CDR3 runs to 14 residues. Trimming pared 5 bases from V and 4 bases from J, leaving 18 bases between. CDR1 DFQATT and CDR2 SNEGSKA come from the germline V gene (reference sequence). The CDR3 spells CSAHLPGGTYEQYF. The CDR3 region has the DNA TGCAGTGCTCACCTCCCCGGGGGTACATACGAGCAGTACTTC.

This chain connects TRBV7-2 to TRBJ1-2, with no clear D. Per the germline V gene, CDR1 is SGHTA and CDR2 is FQGNSA. CDR3 size: 19 residues. V dropped 6 bases and J dropped 4 bases, with 30 bases sitting between them. The CDR3 here is CASRPGPYSDPPNSYGYTF. The CDR3 coding sequence is TGTGCCAGCAGACCTGGACCCTATTCCGACCCCCCGAACTCCTATGGCTACACCTTC. Together with reference TRBV7-2 and TRBJ1-2, the CDR3 gives the full variable domain: GAGVSQSPSNKVTEKGKDVELRCDPISGHTALYWYRQSLGQGLEFLIYFQGNSAPDKSGLPSDRFSAERTGGSVSTLTIQRTQQEDSAVYLCASRPGPYSDPPNSYGYTFGSGTRLTVV.

The chain carries TRBV14 and TRBJ1-1, with D possibly TRBD1 on 5 matching bases. This CDR3 comprises 11 residues. Germline V gene lookup returns CDR1 SGHDN and CDR2 FVKESK. V shed 3 bases and J shed 10 bases, with 9 bases lying between them. This CDR3 reads CASSHTGGAFF. The CDR3 bases are TGTGCCAGCAGCCACACCGGGGGAGCTTTCTTT. Variable domain in full (rest from reference TRBV14 and TRBJ1-1): EAGVTQFPSHSVIEKGQTVTLRCDPISGHDNLYWYRRVMGKEIKFLLHFVKESKQDESGMPNNRFLAERTGGTYSTLKVQPAELEDSGVYFCASSHTGGAFFGQGTRLTVV.

This clonotype appeared a few times. The rearrangement joins TRBV7-2 to TRBJ2-1; the match to TRBD2 covers 7 bases. CDR3 length: 14 amino acids. Germline CDR1 and CDR2: SGHTA and FQGNSA. With V trimmed by 10 bases and J by 7 bases, 13 bases remained unmatched. The CDR3 region is CANALAGELNEQFF. The CDR3 DNA reads TGTGCCAACGCCCTGGCGGGAGAACTTAATGAGCAGTTCTTC. Full variable domain (rest looked up from reference TRBV7-2 and TRBJ2-1): GAGVSQSPSNKVTEKGKDVELRCDPISGHTALYWYRQSLGQGLEFLIYFQGNSAPDKSGLPSDRFSAERTGGSVSTLTIQRTQQEDSAVYLCANALAGELNEQFFGPGTRLTVL.

The chain employs TRBV28 and TRBJ2-7, with 7 positions matching TRBD1. Trimming at V came to 6 bases and at J to 3 bases, leaving 11 bases not matched to a gene. The CDR3 is 15 residues long. The germline V gene has CDR1 MDHEN and CDR2 SYDVKM. Here the CDR3 reads CASRQTGTASYEQYF. In DNA, the CDR3 is TGTGCCAGCAGGCAAACCGGGACAGCGAGCTACGAGCAGTACTTC.